This T cell receptor beta chain comes out of a study of OX40 agonist ivuxolimab in advanced cancers. Overall study context: Ivuxolimab, an antibody acting as an agonist of OX40 (CD134), was used to treat patients. Regarding the study as a whole: Low normalized T-cell clonal expansion was also seen in some nonresponders. CD4+ T cells averaged fewer expanded clones than CD8+ T cells. By week 6 at 0.1 to 3.0 mg/kg, blood CD4+ and CD8+ T cells had expanded clonally.

The repertoire was sequenced with immunoSEQ multiplex PCR; TCRdb's copy has only in-frame clones and lacks some. The profile shows 66,000 or so clones, roughly nine tenths of them singletons. On this clone itself: What it recognizes is unknown. Germline is not matched at one junction end, which may reflect a read error.

This receptor was taken from an adult with an advanced solid tumor such as melanoma, head and neck, liver or kidney cancer. Material: CD4+ or CD8+ T cells sorted from blood, obtained in a trial of the OX40 agonist ivuxolimab.

The CDR3: CATSGDTHYGYTF. CDR3 nucleotide sequence: TGTGCCACCAGCGGAGACACTCACTATGGCTACACCTTC. The genes are TRBV15 and TRBJ1-2; D ambiguous. The CDR3 is made up of 13 amino acids. The germline gives CDR1 LNHNV, CDR2 YYDKDF (reference sequence).